The T cell receptor beta chain under discussion was sequenced for a study of blood T cell repertoires in COVID-19. Study context: There were acute and convalescent COVID-19 samples, and they came from the United States, Italy and Spain. In each case, the material was cDNA or gDNA derived from T cells, B-cell-depleted T cells, or PBMCs.

The table lists this clone with a count of one. Trimming took off 3 bases at V and 2 bases at J, with 12 bases between the two ends. This CDR3 has 15 residues. Per germline, CDR1 LNHNV and CDR2 YYDKDF (reference sequence). Per the original data handling: Reference gene primers were amplified, and this amplification served to estimate nucleated cell counts. Sequencing was performed with immunoSEQ multiplex PCR; in TCRdb, only in-frame clones are kept and a portion is missing. That table is the source of V, J and clone size, and D and trimming were worked out from the DNA. This table holds 73,000 or so clones, about 80% found once.

The sequence derives from a woman in her fifties or sixties with acute or convalescent COVID-19. This chain links TRBV15 with TRBJ2-3; D is perhaps TRBD1 (7 bases). The sequencing sample was made of peripheral blood. The DNA for the CDR3 is TGTGCCACCAGCAGTGGCAGGGGGGCCACAGATACGCAGTATTTT. Amino acid sequence: CATSSGRGATDTQYF.